This is a list of T cell receptor beta chains from one sample in a study of blood T cell repertoires in COVID-19. The table came from immunoSEQ multiplex PCR; TCRdb's copy has only in-frame clones and leaves some out. The sample shows about 150,000 clones, about 73% of them seen only once. Sequencing used peripheral blood. Receptors originate from an elderly man with acute or convalescent COVID-19. Both conserved end residues are part of each CDR3.

j_call: TRBJ1-1
v_call: TRBV19
cdr3_aa: CASSTLDRRTPEAFF

j_call: TRBJ1-4
v_call: TRBV5-4
cdr3_aa: CASSLSGGLVEKLFF

j_call: TRBJ2-3
v_call: TRBV24-1
cdr3_aa: CATSDLETGGVPDTQYF

j_call: TRBJ1-3
v_call: TRBV11-1
cdr3_aa: CASSLVATTAIYF

j_call: TRBJ2-5
v_call: TRBV6-5
cdr3_aa: CASSRGQTQETQYF

j_call: TRBJ2-4
v_call: TRBV3-1/TRBV3-2
cdr3_aa: CASSQDGGGAENIQYF

j_call: TRBJ2-2
v_call: TRBV5-1
cdr3_aa: CASSFVGGNTGELFF

j_call: TRBJ1-5
v_call: TRBV2
cdr3_aa: CASSEARDQPQHF

j_call: TRBJ1-4
v_call: TRBV5-1
cdr3_aa: CASRTGGQATNEKLFF

j_call: TRBJ2-3
v_call: TRBV29-1
cdr3_aa: CSVDLASENTDTQYF

j_call: TRBJ2-5
v_call: TRBV6-6
cdr3_aa: CASGTSGGEGTQYF

j_call: TRBJ1-1
v_call: TRBV19
cdr3_aa: CASSNTWGFMNTEAFF

j_call: TRBJ2-7
v_call: TRBV11-2
cdr3_aa: CASSRLYRGASGTYEQYF

j_call: TRBJ2-1
v_call: TRBV5-4
cdr3_aa: CASYKRSGTGTYNEQFF

j_call: TRBJ1-5
v_call: TRBV2
cdr3_aa: CASSGQVSNQPQHF

j_call: TRBJ1-3
v_call: TRBV4-1
cdr3_aa: CASSQDQGFFSGNTIYF

j_call: TRBJ2-7
v_call: TRBV7-9
cdr3_aa: CASSLALGGGLYF

j_call: TRBJ1-5
v_call: TRBV7-2
cdr3_aa: CASSLSSNQPQHF

j_call: TRBJ2-7
v_call: TRBV5-1
cdr3_aa: CASSLGFSYEQYF

j_call: TRBJ2-3
v_call: TRBV7-6
cdr3_aa: CASSLRAGGAADTQYF

j_call: TRBJ2-1
v_call: TRBV5-1
cdr3_aa: CASSSSGGTVNEQFF

j_call: TRBJ2-1
v_call: TRBV2
cdr3_aa: CASSEAQFSSGNEQFF

j_call: TRBJ2-7
v_call: TRBV7-2
cdr3_aa: CASSLVGTGGLDEQYF

j_call: TRBJ2-1
v_call: TRBV6-1
cdr3_aa: CASSDVLAGTQFF

j_call: TRBJ2-7
v_call: TRBV6-5
cdr3_aa: CASSYSPGTVEQYF

j_call: TRBJ2-2
v_call: TRBV29-1
cdr3_aa: CSVGYRGTGELFF

j_call: TRBJ1-1
v_call: TRBV30
cdr3_aa: CAWKRAGSNTEAFF

j_call: TRBJ2-7
v_call: TRBV7-2
cdr3_aa: CASSLNAAGGFEQYF

j_call: TRBJ1-2
v_call: TRBV29-1
cdr3_aa: CSVRTPRYGYTF

j_call: TRBJ1-1
v_call: TRBV7-8
cdr3_aa: CASTTGMSNTEAFF

j_call: TRBJ2-7
v_call: TRBV18
cdr3_aa: CASSPPATRYEQYF

j_call: TRBJ1-2
v_call: TRBV2
cdr3_aa: CASTPGQANYGYTF

j_call: TRBJ2-1
v_call: TRBV6-8
cdr3_aa: CASSYSRFSGGPLSSYNEQFF

j_call: TRBJ1-3
v_call: TRBV28
cdr3_aa: CASSPEGNTIYF

j_call: TRBJ2-1
v_call: TRBV2
cdr3_aa: CASHWGGDNEQFF